This T cell receptor beta chain was identified in a study of blood T cell repertoires in COVID-19. On the study more broadly: Specimens from acute and convalescent COVID-19 originated in the United States, Italy and Spain. Sources were T cells, B-cell-depleted T cells, or PBMCs; the material itself was cDNA or gDNA.

In the study's own analysis: Amplification from reference gene primers served as the basis for estimated nucleated cell counts. Clones were read by immunoSEQ multiplex PCR, and TCRdb kept only the in-frame ones, dropping some. D and trimming were read from the DNA, whereas the V and J calls and clone size are those reported in that table. The sample consists of approximately 66,000 clones, 86% of them appearing once. Sequencing was carried out using peripheral blood. The TCR comes from a man aged 50-60 years with active COVID-19.

DNA for the CDR3: TGTGCCAGTACCGCGCGGGGGACCACAGATACGCAGTATTTT. Translated: CASTARGTTDTQYF. The chain is built from TRBV19 and TRBJ2-3; TRBD2 agrees at 7 bases. CDR1 and CDR2 (germline): LNHDA, SQIVND (reference sequence). The junction had 6 bases not matched to a gene; V was cut back by 7 bases and J by 2 bases. The length of the CDR3 is 14 residues. The full variable domain, its missing parts supplied by reference TRBV19 and TRBJ2-3, is DGGITQSPKYLFRKEGQNVTLSCEQNLNHDAMYWYRQDPGQGLRLIYYSQIVNDFQKGDIAEGYSVSREKKESFPLTVTSAQKNPTAFYLCASTARGTTDTQYFGPGTRLTVL.